This passage covers 22 T cell receptor beta chains from one sample sequenced in a study of CD8+CD57+ T cells in acquired aplastic anemia. Genomic DNA constituted the template upon which TCR beta VDJ and CDR3 profiling was performed. TCRdb ran MiXCR on the reads and lists one entry per CDR3 protein. The sample records more than 150,000 distinct CDR3 sequences, roughly 50% being singletons. By flow cytometry, patients selected for sequencing had shown an expansion of CD8+CD57+ cells. Sequencing was done on a sample of sorted CD4+, CD8+, or CD8+CD57+ T cells (not recorded which) from PBMCs. All receptors come from a human donor with aplastic anemia.

This clonotype was counted a few times. The gene calls are TRBV5-4 and TRBJ2-7; TRBD2 aligns across 7 bases. Germline CDR1 SGHNT, CDR2 YYREEE (reference sequence). This CDR3 comprises 15 residues. The trim removed 4 bases at V and 3 bases at J, leaving 10 bases unmatched. CDR3 sequence reads: CASSPKRGVVYEQYF. CDR3 nucleotide sequence: TGTGCCAGCAGCCCTAAGCGGGGCGTAGTCTACGAGCAGTACTTC.

About this clonotype: A much larger clone differs from this one at a single base, so this may be a read error. V usage is TRBV6-1 and J usage is TRBJ2-2; 9 bases fit TRBD2. The CDR3 length is 17 residues. Looked up from germline, CDR1 is MNHNS and CDR2 is SASEGT. CDR3 protein: CASSEWRLAVYTGELLF. The CDR3 DNA follows: TGTGCCAGCAGTGAATGGAGACTAGCGGTGTACACCGGGGAGCTGCTTTTT.

The chain has TRBV11-1 and TRBJ2-1; TRBD1 matches 9 bases. In germline, CDR1 is SGHAT, CDR2 FQDESV (reference sequence). This CDR3 spans 16 amino acids. With 1 base clipped from V and 4 bases from J, the junction kept 5 bases outside the gene matches. The CDR3 DNA sequence: TGTGCCAGCAGCTTAGGACAGGGGGTCAAATACAATGAGCAGTTCTTC. This sequence encodes CASSLGQGVKYNEQFF. Full variable domain (missing parts from reference TRBV11-1 and TRBJ2-1): EAEVAQSPRYKITEKSQAVAFWCDPISGHATLYWYRQILGQGPELLVQFQDESVVDDSQLPKDRFSAERLKGVDSTLKIQPAELGDSAMYLCASSLGQGVKYNEQFFGPGTRLTVL.

This clonotype occurred many times. This chain connects TRBV19 to TRBJ1-2, with a possible D match to TRBD1 (5 bases). The germline V gene encodes CDR1 LNHDA and CDR2 SQIVND (reference sequence). V shed 6 bases and J shed 8 bases, with 16 bases lying between them. This CDR3 region has 13 residues. The CDR3 coding sequence is TGTGCCAGTAGGAGGGACTTACAAAGGGGCTACACCTTC. This translates into CASRRDLQRGYTF.

Worth noting for this clonotype: Possible read error: a much larger clone is one base away. V is TRBV6-5 and J is TRBJ2-7, with no clear D. CDR1 is MNHEY, CDR2 SVGAGI, per germline. The CDR3 contains 11 residues. The CDR3 spells CAGSYSHEQYF. CDR3 coding DNA: TGTGCCGGCAGTTACTCCCACGAGCAGTACTTC.

This clonotype showed up just a few times. The chain couples TRBV10-3 to TRBJ1-1; 8 nucleotides align to TRBD1. Germline lookup yields CDR1 ENHRY and CDR2 SYGVKD. The J segment lost 1 base and the V segment lost 10 bases, leaving 5 bases of the junction unmatched. This CDR3 has 13 amino acids. Written as DNA, the CDR3 is TGTGCCACGTCAGGGGGCTCGAACACTGAAGCTTTCTTT. Translating it yields CATSGGSNTEAFF.

The chain is built from TRBV15 and TRBJ1-4; 8 bases map to TRBD1. Germline trimming cut 6 bases from V and 8 bases from J; bases unmatched to any gene: 8. The CDR3 spans 14 residues. CDR1 is LNHNV and CDR2 is YYDKDF in the germline V gene (reference sequence). For the CDR3, the DNA is TGTGCCACCAGGCCGACAGGGGTGGACGAAAAACTGTTTTTT. Protein: CATRPTGVDEKLFF.

The chain uses TRBV20-1 and TRBJ2-2; no clear D gene. Germline V CDR1 and CDR2: DFQATT, SNEGSKA (reference sequence). This CDR3 comprises 13 residues. Trimming left V 1 base short and J 3 bases short, with 6 bases between. The CDR3 here is CSARAPYTGELFF. CDR3 DNA sequence: TGCAGTGCTAGAGCGCCCTACACCGGGGAGCTGTTTTTT.

A word on this clonotype: A much more abundant neighbour one base away suggests this may be a read error. V usage is TRBV27 and J usage is TRBJ1-2, with TRBD1 identical over 10 bases. The CDR3 has 14 amino acids. J was trimmed by 8 bases and V by 5 bases; bases with no gene match: 8. The germline V gene has CDR1 MNHEY and CDR2 SMNVEV (reference sequence). The CDR3 DNA sequence: TGTGCCAGCAGTGGGACCGGGACAGGGGACGGCTACACCTTC. This sequence encodes CASSGTGTGDGYTF.

The sample holds a few counts of this clonotype. The rearrangement uses TRBV3-1 and TRBJ2-1; D unresolved. The germline gives CDR1 LGHDT, CDR2 YNNKEL (reference sequence). CDR3 length: 14 residues. Trimming removed 1 base from V and 7 bases from J, with 11 bases in between. CDR3: CASSQGFGSNEQFF. DNA of the CDR3: TGTGCCAGCAGCCAAGGATTTGGTTCGAATGAGCAGTTCTTC.

Turning to this clonotype: One end of the junction does not line up with germline, which may come from a read error. The CDR3 sequence is CASSEVTGVTNEQFF. The CDR3 coding sequence is TGTGCCAGCAGCGAAGTGACAGGGGTAACCAATGAGCAGTTCTTC. V and J are TRBV2 and TRBJ2-1, with 8 positions matching TRBD1. The germline V gene has CDR1 SNHLY and CDR2 FYNNEI. This CDR3 contains 15 residues. The whole variable domain, remainder taken from reference TRBV2 and TRBJ2-1, is EPEVTQTPSHQVTQMGQEVILRCVPISNHLYFYWYRQILGQKVEFLVSFYNNEISEKSEIFDDQFSVERPDGSNFTLKIRSTKLEDSAMYFCASSEVTGVTNEQFFGPGTRLTVL.

This clonotype was counted only a few times. The J gene is TRBJ2-5, the V gene TRBV20-1; 9 bases are a match to TRBD2. Germline CDR1 is DFQATT and CDR2 is SNEGSKA (reference sequence). The length of the CDR3 is 14 residues. The ends lost 1 base at V and 5 bases at J; junction bases unmatched: 5. DNA of the CDR3: TGCAGTGCTAGAGCCCGCGGGGGGGTGGAGACCCAGTACTTC. Protein sequence: CSARARGGVETQYF.

The chain couples TRBV10-3 to TRBJ1-2; no firm D call. Per the germline V gene, CDR1 is ENHRY and CDR2 is SYGVKD. This CDR3 has 13 amino acids. The V end was cut by 6 bases, the J end by 5 bases, with 13 bases between. DNA of the CDR3: TGTGCCATCAGCGAAGGAGATGATTATGGCTACACCTTC. As protein: CAISEGDDYGYTF.

To note about this clonotype: One end of the junction fails to match germline, which may point to a read error. CDR3 amino acids: CASSLEIKALSSYDQYF. As DNA, the CDR3 is TGTGCCAGCAGCCTTGAAATAAAGGCCCTAAGCTCCTACGATCAGTACTTC. This chain links TRBV28 with TRBJ2-7; D not certain. This CDR3 is 17 amino acids long. Germline CDR1 reads MDHEN; CDR2 reads SYDVKM.

The chain combines TRBV5-1 with TRBJ2-7; D remains unclear. CDR3 size: 14 residues. V shed 2 bases and J shed 0 bases, with 9 bases lying between them. Per germline, CDR1 SGHRS and CDR2 YFSETQ. The CDR3 bases are TGCGCCAGCAGCTTTCTATCACTCTCCTACGAGCAGTACTTC. Translation: CASSFLSLSYEQYF.

This sequence joins TRBV20-1 and TRBJ1-2; 9 bases map to TRBD1. This CDR3 is 13 amino acids long. In germline, CDR1 is DFQATT, CDR2 SNEGSKA (reference sequence). J was trimmed by 2 bases and V by 6 bases; bases with no gene match: 4. The DNA for the CDR3 is TGCAGTGCACCGGACAGGGGCAACTATGGCTACACCTTC. This translates into CSAPDRGNYGYTF.

This sequence joins TRBV24-1 and TRBJ2-7, with TRBD1 identical over 7 bases. This CDR3 is 13 amino acids long. Germline V gene data show CDR1 as KGHDR and CDR2 as SFDVKD. In DNA, the CDR3 is TGTGCCAGCAGTGACAGGGACCCATGGGAGCAGTACGTC. This sequence encodes CASSDRDPWEQYV.

The genes are TRBV28 and TRBJ2-7; 10 positions match TRBD1. The CDR3 spans 15 residues. The germline CDR1 and CDR2 sequences are MDHEN and SYDVKM. The junction had 12 bases not matched to a gene; V was cut back by 7 bases and J by 6 bases. The CDR3 loop reads CASTVAGTGAGEQYF. The CDR3 nucleotides read TGTGCCAGCACCGTAGCGGGGACAGGGGCAGGCGAGCAGTACTTC.

The V gene is TRBV24-1, the J gene TRBJ2-2, with 11 bases aligning to TRBD2. The CDR3 has 16 amino acids. Germline loops: CDR1 KGHDR, CDR2 SFDVKD. V dropped 5 bases and J dropped 4; count of bases not matched to a gene: 5. In nucleotides, the CDR3 is TGTGCCACCAGTGTCTTAGCGGGAGGGAGCACCGGGGAGCTGTTTTTT. This gives the protein CATSVLAGGSTGELFF.

The V gene is TRBV19, the J gene TRBJ1-6; possibly TRBD1 for D (5 bases). CDR1 and CDR2 from the germline V gene are LNHDA and SQIVND (reference sequence). Between the trimmed V and J ends, which lost 0 bases and 10 bases, there was a span of 13 bases. The CDR3 is made up of 15 amino acids. Here the CDR3 reads CASSIDGGGGSPLHF. CDR3 DNA: TGTGCCAGTAGTATAGATGGGGGAGGAGGATCACCCCTCCACTTT.

The J gene is TRBJ2-3, the V gene TRBV10-3, with TRBD1 identical over 8 bases. The V and J ends lost 4 bases and 3 bases, in that order; junction bases with no gene match: 6. The germline V gene has CDR1 ENHRY and CDR2 SYGVKD. The length of the CDR3 is 15 residues. CDR3 DNA sequence: TGTGCCATCAGTGGAGGTCAGGGGGCGACAGATACGCAGTATTTT. Translating gives CAISGGQGATDTQYF.

This chain's CDR3 is CAITRVVAGCNEQFF. The CDR3 nucleotides are TGCGCCATCACCCGGGTGGTAGCGGGATGCAATGAGCAGTTCTTC. The chain links TRBV10-1 to TRBJ2-1; TRBD2 matches 8 bases. Germline loops: CDR1 WNHNN, CDR2 SYGVQD (reference sequence). With 10 bases clipped from V and 6 bases from J, the junction kept 14 bases outside the gene matches. The CDR3 is made up of 15 amino acids.